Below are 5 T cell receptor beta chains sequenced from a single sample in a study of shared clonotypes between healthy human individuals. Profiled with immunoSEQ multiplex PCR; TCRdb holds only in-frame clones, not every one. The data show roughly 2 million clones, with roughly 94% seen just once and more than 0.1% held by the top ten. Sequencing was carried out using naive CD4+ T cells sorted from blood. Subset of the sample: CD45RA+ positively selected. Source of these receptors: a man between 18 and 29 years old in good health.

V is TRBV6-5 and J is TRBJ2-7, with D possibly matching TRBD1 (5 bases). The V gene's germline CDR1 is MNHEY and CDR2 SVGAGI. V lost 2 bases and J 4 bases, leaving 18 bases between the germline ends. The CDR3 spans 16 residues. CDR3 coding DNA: TGTGCCAGCAGTTACCCCTCCGGGCAGGGAAGATACGAGCAGTACTTC. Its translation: CASSYPSGQGRYEQYF.

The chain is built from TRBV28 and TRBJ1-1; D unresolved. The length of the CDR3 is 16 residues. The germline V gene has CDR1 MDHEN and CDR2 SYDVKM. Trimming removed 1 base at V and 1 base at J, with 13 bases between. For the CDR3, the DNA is TGTGCCAGCAGTTTATTTCTCTCTGGCAGGAACACTGAAGCTTTCTTT. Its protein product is CASSLFLSGRNTEAFF.

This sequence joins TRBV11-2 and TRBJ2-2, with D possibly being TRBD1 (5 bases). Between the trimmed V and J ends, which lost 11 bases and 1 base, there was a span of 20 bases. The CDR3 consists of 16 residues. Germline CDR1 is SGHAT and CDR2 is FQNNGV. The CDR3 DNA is TGTGCCGGCCGGGCAGGGATTAGTAGGAACACCGGGGAGCTGTTTTTT. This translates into CAGRAGISRNTGELFF.

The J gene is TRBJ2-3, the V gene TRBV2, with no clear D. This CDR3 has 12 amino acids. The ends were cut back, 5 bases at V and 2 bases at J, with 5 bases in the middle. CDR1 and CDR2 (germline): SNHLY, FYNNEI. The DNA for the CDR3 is TGTGCCAGCAGTCGGCTCACAGATACGCAGTATTTT. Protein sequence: CASSRLTDTQYF.

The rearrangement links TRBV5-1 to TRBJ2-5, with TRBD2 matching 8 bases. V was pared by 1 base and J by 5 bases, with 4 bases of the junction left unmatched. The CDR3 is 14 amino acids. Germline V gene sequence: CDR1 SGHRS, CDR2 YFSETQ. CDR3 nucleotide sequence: TGCGCCAGCAGCTTGCGGGGGGGCCTGGAGACCCAGTACTTC. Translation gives CASSLRGGLETQYF.